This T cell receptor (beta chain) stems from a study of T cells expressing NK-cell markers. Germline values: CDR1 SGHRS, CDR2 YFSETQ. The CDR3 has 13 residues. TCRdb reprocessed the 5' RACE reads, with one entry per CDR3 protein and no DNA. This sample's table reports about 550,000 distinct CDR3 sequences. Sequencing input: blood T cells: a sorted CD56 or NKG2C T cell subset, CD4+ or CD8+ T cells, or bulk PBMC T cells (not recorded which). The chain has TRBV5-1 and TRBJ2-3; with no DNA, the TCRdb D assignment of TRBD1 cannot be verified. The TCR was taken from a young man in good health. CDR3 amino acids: CASSRTGPDTQYF.